The sample holds many counts of the clone carrying this TCR beta chain. As for time point: pre-sensitization, week 0. Treatment reported: therapeutic diphenylcyclopropenone sensitization with weekly scalp DPC. Per the germline V gene, CDR1 is LNHNV and CDR2 is YYDKDF (reference sequence). This CDR3 contains 16 residues. The germline V and J ends were trimmed by 5 bases and 4 bases, with 15 bases remaining between them. This entry belongs to a study of human T cells and chemical hapten exposure. About the research overall: Epicutaneous patch tests delivered 0.01% DPC to the upper back, with evaluation at 6 days. Slight differences in pooled library volume were the main source of varying TCR yields across samples.

Each CDR3 protein gets one entry after TCRdb re-called the RACE reads with MiXCR. The sample shows 300,000 to 450,000 distinct CDR3 sequences, approximately 5% of them seen only once. The genes are TRBV15 and TRBJ2-6, with D possibly TRBD2 on 6 matching bases. The material sequenced was whole blood, taken in connection with sensitization to the hapten diphenylcyclopropenone (DPC). This sequence was found in a woman aged 18-29 years with alopecia areata. Some clones in this sample may be carry-over from other donors' samples. CDR3 coding DNA: TGTGCCACCAGCCCACAGGCGGGGCGGGGGGCCAACGTCCTGACTTTC. Its translation is CATSPQAGRGANVLTF.